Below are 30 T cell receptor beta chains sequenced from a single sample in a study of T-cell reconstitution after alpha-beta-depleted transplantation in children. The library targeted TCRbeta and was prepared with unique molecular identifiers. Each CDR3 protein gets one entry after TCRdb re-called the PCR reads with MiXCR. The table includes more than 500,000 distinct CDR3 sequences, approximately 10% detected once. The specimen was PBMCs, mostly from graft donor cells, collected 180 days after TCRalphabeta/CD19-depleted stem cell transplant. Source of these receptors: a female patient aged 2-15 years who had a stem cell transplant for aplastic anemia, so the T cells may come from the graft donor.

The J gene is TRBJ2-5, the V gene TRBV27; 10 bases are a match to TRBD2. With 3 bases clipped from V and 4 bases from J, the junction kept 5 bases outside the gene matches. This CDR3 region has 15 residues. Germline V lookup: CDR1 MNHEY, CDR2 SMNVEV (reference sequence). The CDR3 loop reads CASSFRASGRETQYF. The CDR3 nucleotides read TGTGCCAGCAGTTTCCGGGCTAGCGGGAGAGAGACCCAGTACTTC.

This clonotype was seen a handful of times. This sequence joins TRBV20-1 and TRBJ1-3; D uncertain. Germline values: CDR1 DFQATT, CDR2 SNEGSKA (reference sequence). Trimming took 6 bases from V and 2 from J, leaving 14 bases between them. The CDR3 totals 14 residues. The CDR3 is CSASRTDPGNTIYF. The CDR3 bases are TGCAGTGCGAGTCGCACGGACCCTGGAAACACCATATATTTT.

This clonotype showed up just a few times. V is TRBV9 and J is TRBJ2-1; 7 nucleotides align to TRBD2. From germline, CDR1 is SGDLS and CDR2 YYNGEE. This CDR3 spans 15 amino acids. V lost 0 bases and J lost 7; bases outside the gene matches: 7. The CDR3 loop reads CASSVEGVGGNEQFF. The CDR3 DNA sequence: TGTGCCAGCAGCGTAGAAGGCGTGGGGGGGAATGAGCAGTTCTTC.

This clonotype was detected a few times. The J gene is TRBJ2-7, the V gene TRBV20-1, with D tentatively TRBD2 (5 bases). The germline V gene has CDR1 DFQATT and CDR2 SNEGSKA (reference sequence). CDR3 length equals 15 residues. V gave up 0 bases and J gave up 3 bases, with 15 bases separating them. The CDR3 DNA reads TGCAGTGCTAGAGATCTTGAGGGTAATTACTACGAGCAGTACTTC. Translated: CSARDLEGNYYEQYF.

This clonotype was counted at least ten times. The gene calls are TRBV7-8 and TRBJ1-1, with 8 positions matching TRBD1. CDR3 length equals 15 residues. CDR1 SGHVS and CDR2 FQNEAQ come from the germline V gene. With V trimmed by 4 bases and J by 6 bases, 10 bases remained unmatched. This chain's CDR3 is CASSSIPGQVAEAFF. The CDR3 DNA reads TGTGCCAGCAGCTCAATACCGGGACAGGTGGCTGAAGCTTTCTTT.

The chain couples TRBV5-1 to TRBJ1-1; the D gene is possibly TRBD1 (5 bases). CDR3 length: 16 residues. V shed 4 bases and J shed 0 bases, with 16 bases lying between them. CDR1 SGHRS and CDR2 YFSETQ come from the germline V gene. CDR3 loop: CASSPGPRGMNTEAFF. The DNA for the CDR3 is TGCGCCAGCAGCCCGGGACCTCGGGGAATGAACACTGAAGCTTTCTTT.

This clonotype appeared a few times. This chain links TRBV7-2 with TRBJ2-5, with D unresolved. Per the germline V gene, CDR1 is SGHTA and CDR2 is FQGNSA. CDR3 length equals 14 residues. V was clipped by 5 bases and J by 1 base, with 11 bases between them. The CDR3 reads CASSPDRSQETQYF. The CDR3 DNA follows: TGTGCCAGCAGCCCTGATCGAAGCCAAGAGACCCAGTACTTC.

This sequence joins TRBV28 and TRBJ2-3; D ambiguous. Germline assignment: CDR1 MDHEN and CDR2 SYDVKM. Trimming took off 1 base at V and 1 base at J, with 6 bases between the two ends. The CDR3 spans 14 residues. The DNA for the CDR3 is TGTGCCAGCAGTTTATATGCGGGCACAGATACGCAGTATTTT. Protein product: CASSLYAGTDTQYF. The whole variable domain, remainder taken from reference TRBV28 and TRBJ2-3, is DVKVTQSSRYLVKRTGEKVFLECVQDMDHENMFWYRQDPGLGLRLIYFSYDVKMKEKGDIPEGYSVSREKKERFSLILESASTNQTSMYLCASSLYAGTDTQYFGPGTRLTVL.

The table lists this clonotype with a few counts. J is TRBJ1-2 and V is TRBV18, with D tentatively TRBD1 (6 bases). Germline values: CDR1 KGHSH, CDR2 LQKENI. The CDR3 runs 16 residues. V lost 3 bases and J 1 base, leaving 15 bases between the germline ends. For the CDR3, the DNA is TGTGCCAGCTCACCTACCGGGACACGATTTAACTATGGCTACACCTTC. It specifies CASSPTGTRFNYGYTF.

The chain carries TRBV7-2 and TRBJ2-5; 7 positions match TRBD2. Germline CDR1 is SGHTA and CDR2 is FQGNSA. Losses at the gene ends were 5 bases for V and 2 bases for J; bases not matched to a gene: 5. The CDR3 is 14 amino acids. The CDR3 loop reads CASSPRRGQETQYF. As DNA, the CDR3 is TGTGCCAGCAGCCCCCGGCGGGGGCAAGAGACCCAGTACTTC.

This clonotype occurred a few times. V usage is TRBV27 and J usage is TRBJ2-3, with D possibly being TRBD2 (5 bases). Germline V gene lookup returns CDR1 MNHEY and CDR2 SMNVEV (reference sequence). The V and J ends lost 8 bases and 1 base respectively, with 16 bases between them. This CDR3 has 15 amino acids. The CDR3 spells CASALAGIGTDTQYF. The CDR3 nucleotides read TGTGCCAGCGCCCTCGCGGGCATCGGCACAGATACGCAGTATTTT.

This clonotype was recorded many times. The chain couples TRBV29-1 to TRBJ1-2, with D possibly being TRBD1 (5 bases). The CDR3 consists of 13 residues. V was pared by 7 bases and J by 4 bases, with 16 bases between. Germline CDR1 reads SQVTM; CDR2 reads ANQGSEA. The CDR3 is CSGGGQGSYGYTF. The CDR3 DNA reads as TGCAGCGGGGGAGGCCAGGGAAGCTATGGCTACACCTTC.

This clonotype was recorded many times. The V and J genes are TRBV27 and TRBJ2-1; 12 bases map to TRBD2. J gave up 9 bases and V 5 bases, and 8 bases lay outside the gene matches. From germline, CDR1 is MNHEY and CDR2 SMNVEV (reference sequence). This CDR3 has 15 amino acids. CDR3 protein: CASSSLAGGHGEQFF. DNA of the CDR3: TGTGCCAGCAGTAGTCTAGCGGGAGGGCACGGTGAGCAGTTCTTC.

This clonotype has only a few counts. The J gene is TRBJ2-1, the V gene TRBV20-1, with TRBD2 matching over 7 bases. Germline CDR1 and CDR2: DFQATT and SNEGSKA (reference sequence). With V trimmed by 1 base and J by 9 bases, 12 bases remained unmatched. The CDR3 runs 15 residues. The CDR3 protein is CSARVGQREGFEQFF. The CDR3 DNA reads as TGCAGTGCTAGAGTAGGGCAGCGGGAAGGATTTGAGCAGTTCTTC.

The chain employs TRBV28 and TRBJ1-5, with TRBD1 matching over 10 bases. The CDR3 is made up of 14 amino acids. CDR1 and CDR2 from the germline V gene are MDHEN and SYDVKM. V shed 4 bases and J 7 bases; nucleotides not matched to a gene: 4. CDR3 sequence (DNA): TGTGCCAGCAGTTCCGGGACAGGGGTCCAGCCCCAGCATTTT. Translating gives CASSSGTGVQPQHF.

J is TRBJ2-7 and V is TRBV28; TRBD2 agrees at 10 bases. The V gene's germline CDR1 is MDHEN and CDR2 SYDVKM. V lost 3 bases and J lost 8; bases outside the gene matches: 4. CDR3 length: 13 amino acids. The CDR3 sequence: CASSFGGLAKQYF. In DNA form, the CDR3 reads TGTGCCAGCAGTTTTGGGGGACTAGCGAAGCAGTACTTC.

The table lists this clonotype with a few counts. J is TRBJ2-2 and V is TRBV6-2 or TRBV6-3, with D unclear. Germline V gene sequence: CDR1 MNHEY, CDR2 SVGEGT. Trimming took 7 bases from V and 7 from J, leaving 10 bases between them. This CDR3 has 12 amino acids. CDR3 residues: CASTPRGGELFF. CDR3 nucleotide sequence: TGTGCCAGCACCCCCCGAGGCGGGGAGCTGTTTTTT.

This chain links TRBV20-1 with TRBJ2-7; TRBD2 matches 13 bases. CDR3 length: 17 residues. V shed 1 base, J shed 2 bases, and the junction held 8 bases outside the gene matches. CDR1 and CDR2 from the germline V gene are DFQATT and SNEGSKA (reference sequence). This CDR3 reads CSARGLAGGLLTYEQYF. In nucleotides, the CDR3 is TGCAGTGCTAGAGGACTAGCGGGAGGCCTTTTGACCTACGAGCAGTACTTC.

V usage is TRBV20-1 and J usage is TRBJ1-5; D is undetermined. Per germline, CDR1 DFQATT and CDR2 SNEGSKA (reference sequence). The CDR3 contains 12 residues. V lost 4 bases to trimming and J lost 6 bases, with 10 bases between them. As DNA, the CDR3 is TGCAGTGCTAATCCCGGGAGTCAGCCCCAGCATTTT. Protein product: CSANPGSQPQHF.

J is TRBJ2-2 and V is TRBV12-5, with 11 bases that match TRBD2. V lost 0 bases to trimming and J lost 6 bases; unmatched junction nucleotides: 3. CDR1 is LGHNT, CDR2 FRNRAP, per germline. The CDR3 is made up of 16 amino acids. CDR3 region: CASGLVIAGGPGELFF. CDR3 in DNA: TGTGCTAGTGGTTTGGTGATAGCGGGAGGGCCCGGGGAGCTGTTTTTT. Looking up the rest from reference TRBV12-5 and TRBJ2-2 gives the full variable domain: DARVTQTPRHKVTEMGQEVTMRCQPILGHNTVFWYRQTMMQGLELLAYFRNRAPLDDSGMPKDRFSAEMPDATLATLKIQPSEPRDSAVYFCASGLVIAGGPGELFFGEGSRLTVL.

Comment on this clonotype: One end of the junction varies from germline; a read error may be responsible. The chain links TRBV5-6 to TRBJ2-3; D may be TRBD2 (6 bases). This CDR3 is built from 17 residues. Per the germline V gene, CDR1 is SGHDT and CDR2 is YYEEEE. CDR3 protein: CASSLKLGAGNGDTQYF. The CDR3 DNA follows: TGTGCCAGCAGCCTGAAGCTGGGAGCGGGTAATGGGGATACACAGTATTTT.

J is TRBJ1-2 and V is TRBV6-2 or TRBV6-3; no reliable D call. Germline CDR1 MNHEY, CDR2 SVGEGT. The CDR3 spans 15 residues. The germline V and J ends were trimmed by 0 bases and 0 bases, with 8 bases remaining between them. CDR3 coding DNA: TGTGCCAGCAGTTACTCTCCAGGTTCTAACTATGGCTACACCTTC. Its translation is CASSYSPGSNYGYTF.

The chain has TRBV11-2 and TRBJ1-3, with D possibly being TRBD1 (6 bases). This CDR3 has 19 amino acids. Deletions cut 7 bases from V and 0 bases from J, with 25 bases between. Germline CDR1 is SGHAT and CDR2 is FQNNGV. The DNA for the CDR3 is TGTGCCAGCACCCGGGAGCTTAGATTCGGACAGAACTCTGGAAACACCATATATTTT. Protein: CASTRELRFGQNSGNTIYF.

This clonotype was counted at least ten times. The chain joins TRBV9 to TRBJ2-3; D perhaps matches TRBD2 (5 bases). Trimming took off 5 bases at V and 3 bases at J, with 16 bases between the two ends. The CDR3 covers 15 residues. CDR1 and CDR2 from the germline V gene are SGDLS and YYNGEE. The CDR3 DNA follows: TGTGCCAGCAGGGCAAGCGGTCGATCGACAGATACGCAGTATTTT. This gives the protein CASRASGRSTDTQYF.

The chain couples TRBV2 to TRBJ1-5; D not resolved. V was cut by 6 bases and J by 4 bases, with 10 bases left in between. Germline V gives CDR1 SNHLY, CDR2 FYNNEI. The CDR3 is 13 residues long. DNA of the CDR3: TGTGCCAGCAGGCGGTCGGTTAATCAGCCCCAGCATTTT. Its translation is CASRRSVNQPQHF.

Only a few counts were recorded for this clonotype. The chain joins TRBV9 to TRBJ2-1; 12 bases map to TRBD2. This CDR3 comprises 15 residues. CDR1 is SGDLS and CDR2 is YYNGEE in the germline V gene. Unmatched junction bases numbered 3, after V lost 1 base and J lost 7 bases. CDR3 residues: CASSVYGTSGNEQFF. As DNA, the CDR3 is TGTGCCAGCAGCGTATATGGGACTAGCGGGAATGAGCAGTTCTTC.

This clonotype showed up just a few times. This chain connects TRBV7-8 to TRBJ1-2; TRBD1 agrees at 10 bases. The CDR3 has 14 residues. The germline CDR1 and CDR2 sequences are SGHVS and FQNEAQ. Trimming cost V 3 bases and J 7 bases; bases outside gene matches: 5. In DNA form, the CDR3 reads TGTGCCAGCAGCTTTGACAGGGGGCATGGTGGCTACACCTTC. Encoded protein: CASSFDRGHGGYTF.

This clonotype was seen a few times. CDR3 sequence reads: CASSPGTSGGTDTQYF. The DNA for the CDR3 is TGTGCCAGCAGCCCCGGGACTAGCGGGGGCACAGATACGCAGTATTTT. The rearrangement joins TRBV9 to TRBJ2-3, with TRBD2 matching over 13 bases. Trimming took 4 bases from V and 1 from J; bases not matched to a gene: 3. This CDR3 spans 16 amino acids. CDR1 is SGDLS, CDR2 YYNGEE, per germline.

CDR3 sequence reads: CASSVKAGGNQYF. In DNA form, the CDR3 reads TGTGCCAGCAGCGTAAAAGCGGGAGGTAACCAGTACTTC. V is TRBV9 and J is TRBJ2-5; the match to TRBD2 covers 9 bases. Germline-derived CDR1 and CDR2 are SGDLS and YYNGEE. The CDR3 totals 13 residues. With 1 base clipped from V and 10 bases from J, the junction kept 5 bases outside the gene matches. Variable domain in full (rest from reference TRBV9 and TRBJ2-5): DSGVTQTPKHLITATGQRVTLRCSPRSGDLSVYWYQQSLDQGLQFLIQYYNGEERAKGNILERFSAQQFPDLHSELNLSSLELGDSALYFCASSVKAGGNQYFGPGTRLLVL.

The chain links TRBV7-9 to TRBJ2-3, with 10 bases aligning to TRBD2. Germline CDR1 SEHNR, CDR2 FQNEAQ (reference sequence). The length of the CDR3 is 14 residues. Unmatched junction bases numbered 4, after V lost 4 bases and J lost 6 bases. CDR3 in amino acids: CASSSSGSADTQYF. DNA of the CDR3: TGTGCCAGCAGCTCTAGCGGGAGCGCGGATACGCAGTATTTT.